Given below is one TCR beta chain in context. V shed 7 bases, J shed 4 bases, and the junction held 4 bases outside the gene matches. This CDR3 is built from 13 residues. Germline CDR1 reads SQVTM; CDR2 reads ANQGSEA. Lactation, pregnancy, other autoimmune disease or uncontrolled infection led to exclusion of patients. PBMCs were collected from an approximately 9.3 ml volume of fresh peripheral blood. The data originate from a study of T cells in Graves' hyperthyroidism and ophthalmopathy. The CDR3 regions of TCR beta were amplified from RNA transcripts. Carried out on the TCR CDR3, a first-round RT-PCR used the HTBI primer set. Each CDR3 protein is one row after TCRdb ran MiXCR on the multiplex PCR reads. This repertoire shows about 380,000 distinct CDR3 sequences, about 15% found once; its top ten account for about 10%.

The receptor was derived from a woman in her fifties or sixties with Graves' hyperthyroidism. The chain uses TRBV29-1 and TRBJ2-3; 11 bases align to TRBD2. The sequenced material came from blood. The DNA for the CDR3 is TGCAGCGGTAAACTAGCGGGAGCAGATACGCAGTATTTT. As protein: CSGKLAGADTQYF.